Below are 20 T cell receptor beta chains sequenced from a single sample in a study of control samples from healthy donors and cancer patients (TCRdb year 2020). The method was the immunoSEQ multiplex PCR assay. The source is immuneACCESS, and TCRdb retained only in-frame sequences with V and J called. Part of the clones is not carried over; for the studies checked, unresolved V genes explain less than half of this, and the remainder is unexplained. This sample holds tens of thousands of clones; about nine tenths were observed only once. The ten largest clones capture 14% of the sample. The sequenced material came from blood. These receptors all stem from a woman in her 70s in good health.

This chain connects TRBV6-2 or TRBV6-3 to TRBJ1-1; D is perhaps TRBD1 (5 bases). Trimming took 4 bases from V and 4 from J, leaving 13 bases between them. Germline V gene sequence: CDR1 MNHEY, CDR2 SVGEGT. The CDR3 is made up of 14 amino acids. The CDR3, as DNA: TGTGCCAGCAGTTCCGTACCAGGGATCACTGAAGCTTTCTTT. This codes for CASSSVPGITEAFF.

This clone was detected once. The V and J genes are TRBV5-1 and TRBJ1-1; 8 bases match TRBD1. The CDR3 totals 15 residues. The V gene end was trimmed by 0 bases and the J gene end by 2 bases; junction bases not matched to a gene: 3. The V gene's germline CDR1 is SGHRS and CDR2 YFSETQ. The CDR3 coding sequence is TGCGCCAGCAGCTTGGTCGGACAGGGTAACACTGAAGCTTTCTTT. It codes for CASSLVGQGNTEAFF.

Only one count was recorded for this clone. This chain links TRBV5-6 with TRBJ2-7; 9 bases fit TRBD1. The CDR3 loop spans 15 amino acids. Trimming took 4 bases from V and 0 from J; bases not matched to a gene: 5. The germline CDR1 and CDR2 sequences are SGHDT and YYEEEE. CDR3 coding DNA: TGTGCCAGCAGCGCGGGACAGGGCGACTCCTACGAGCAGTACTTC. This sequence encodes CASSAGQGDSYEQYF.

The V gene is TRBV3-1 (or the pseudogene TRBV3-2), the J gene TRBJ2-3; tentatively, D is TRBD2 (5 bases). The germline V gene encodes CDR1 LGHDT and CDR2 YNNKEL (reference sequence). V was trimmed by 1 base and J by 5 bases, leaving 13 bases between them. CDR3 length: 15 residues. CDR3 amino acids: CASSQVLRRGDTQYF. The CDR3 DNA reads as TGTGCCAGCAGCCAAGTGTTGCGACGGGGAGATACGCAGTATTTT.

The V gene is TRBV7-9, the J gene TRBJ1-2; D unresolved. Germline lookup yields CDR1 SEHNR and CDR2 FQNEAQ (reference sequence). The CDR3 covers 12 residues. V gave up 5 bases and J gave up 5 bases, with 9 bases separating them. The CDR3 loop is CASSVDTYGYTF. For the CDR3, the DNA is TGTGCCAGCAGCGTTGACACTTATGGCTACACCTTC.

The chain combines TRBV28 with TRBJ1-5; 9 bases align to TRBD1. The germline gives CDR1 MDHEN, CDR2 SYDVKM. The CDR3 sequence is 15 residues long. The V gene end was trimmed by 3 bases and the J gene end by 6 bases; junction bases not matched to a gene: 6. The CDR3 DNA reads as TGTGCCAGCAGTTTCCACAGGGGACAGGGTCAGCCCCAGCATTTT. It translates to CASSFHRGQGQPQHF.

V and J are TRBV15 and TRBJ1-2; perhaps TRBD1 as D (5 bases). Germline CDR1 is LNHNV and CDR2 is YYDKDF (reference sequence). Between the trimmed V and J ends, which lost 4 bases and 7 bases, there was a span of 16 bases. CDR3 size: 14 residues. The CDR3 coding sequence is TGTGCCACCAGCAACTCCAGACAGTCGGGTGGCTACACCTTC. Translating it yields CATSNSRQSGGYTF.

This clone was detected once. The V gene is TRBV19, the J gene TRBJ2-6; D gene unclear. CDR1 is LNHDA and CDR2 is SQIVND in the germline V gene (reference sequence). The CDR3 consists of 17 residues. V was clipped by 1 base and J by 0 bases, with 10 bases between them. CDR3 in amino acids: CASSIVETFSGANVLTF. The CDR3 DNA follows: TGTGCCAGTAGTATAGTAGAGACATTCTCTGGGGCCAACGTCCTGACTTTC.

This CDR3 reads CASSYGPGTGGPQHF. The CDR3 nucleotides read TGTGCCAGCAGTTACGGCCCCGGGACCGGCGGGCCCCAGCATTTT. The chain couples TRBV6-5 to TRBJ1-5; tentatively, D is TRBD1 (5 bases). The CDR3 extends over 15 amino acids. CDR1 and CDR2 from the germline V gene are MNHEY and SVGAGI. Between the trimmed V and J ends, which lost 2 bases and 9 bases, there was a span of 17 bases.

The chain's CDR3 is CASSNNQPQHF. CDR3 coding DNA: TGTGCCAGTAGCAATAATCAGCCCCAGCATTTT. V usage is TRBV19 and J usage is TRBJ1-5; D is ambiguous. The ends were cut back, 6 bases at V and 4 bases at J, with 4 bases in the middle. The CDR3 is made up of 11 amino acids. Per the germline V gene, CDR1 is LNHDA and CDR2 is SQIVND (reference sequence).

The V and J genes are TRBV30 and TRBJ2-3, with D maybe TRBD2 (6 bases). This CDR3 has 16 residues. Trimming removed 0 bases at V and 3 bases at J, with 16 bases between. Germline V lookup: CDR1 GTSNPN, CDR2 SVGIG (reference sequence). CDR3 amino acids: CAWSVRSGGVTDTQYF. DNA of the CDR3: TGTGCCTGGAGTGTACGGTCCGGAGGGGTGACAGATACGCAGTATTTT.

This clone came up a few times. J is TRBJ2-2 and V is TRBV7-9, with D unclear. The CDR3 sequence is 12 residues long. Germline assignment: CDR1 SEHNR and CDR2 FQNEAQ (reference sequence). V was cut by 5 bases and J by 7 bases, with 8 bases left in between. CDR3 in amino acids: CASSPPLGELFF. The CDR3 DNA follows: TGTGCCAGCAGCCCTCCCCTCGGGGAGCTGTTTTTT.

The chain links TRBV2 to TRBJ1-5; D is ambiguous. The V gene's germline CDR1 is SNHLY and CDR2 FYNNEI. V was trimmed by 3 bases and J by 6 bases, leaving 9 bases between them. CDR3 length: 13 residues. The CDR3 loop reads CASSDPGSQPQHF. The CDR3 coding sequence is TGTGCCAGCAGTGACCCGGGCAGTCAGCCCCAGCATTTT.

The chain employs TRBV15 and TRBJ2-7; the match to TRBD1 covers 7 bases. CDR1 and CDR2 (germline): LNHNV, YYDKDF (reference sequence). This CDR3 spans 15 amino acids. The V segment lost 1 base and the J segment 1 base; nucleotides outside the gene matches: 4. CDR3 nucleotide sequence: TGTGCCACCAGCAGAGGCCGGGACAGATCCTACGAGCAGTACTTC. Protein product: CATSRGRDRSYEQYF. Full variable domain (missing parts from reference TRBV15 and TRBJ2-7): DAMVIQNPRYQVTQFGKPVTLSCSQTLNHNVMYWYQQKSSQAPKLLFHYYDKDFNNEADTPDNFQSRRPNTSFCFLDIRSPGLGDTAMYLCATSRGRDRSYEQYFGPGTRLTVT.

The chain is built from TRBV4-3 and TRBJ2-2, with TRBD2 matching over 13 bases. This CDR3 has 16 amino acids. J gave up 7 bases and V 4 bases, and 6 bases lay outside the gene matches. CDR1 LGHNA and CDR2 YSLEER come from the germline V gene. The CDR3 DNA is TGCGCCAGCAGCCGGACTAGCGGGAGAGGTGGCGGGGAGCTGTTTTTT. It yields the protein CASSRTSGRGGGELFF.

The chain carries TRBV3-1 (or the pseudogene TRBV3-2) and TRBJ2-5; unclear D gene. From germline, CDR1 is LGHDT and CDR2 YNNKEL (reference sequence). The V and J ends lost 0 bases and 5 bases respectively, with 10 bases between them. The CDR3 totals 14 residues. The CDR3 DNA reads TGTGCCAGCAGCCAAGATGGGGTTCTGGAGACCCAGTACTTC. Translated: CASSQDGVLETQYF.

The chain recombines TRBV29-1 with TRBJ2-7; D remains ambiguous. The CDR3 contains 14 residues. Germline values: CDR1 SQVTM, CDR2 ANQGSEA. Trimming cost V 6 bases and J 0 bases, with 15 bases left between them. CDR3: CSVQTLLNSYEQYF. The CDR3 DNA sequence: TGCAGCGTCCAGACTCTCCTAAACTCCTACGAGCAGTACTTC.

In DNA, the CDR3 is TGTGCCAGCAGCCAAGTCGCGAACACCGGGGAGCTGTTTTTT. It is translated as CASSQVANTGELFF. V usage is TRBV14 and J usage is TRBJ2-2; D uncertain. The length of the CDR3 is 14 residues. Germline V gives CDR1 SGHDN, CDR2 FVKESK. Trimming removed 1 base at V and 0 bases at J, with 3 bases between. Filled out from reference TRBV14 and TRBJ2-2, the complete variable domain reads EAGVTQFPSHSVIEKGQTVTLRCDPISGHDNLYWYRRVMGKEIKFLLHFVKESKQDESGMPNNRFLAERTGGTYSTLKVQPAELEDSGVYFCASSQVANTGELFFGEGSRLTVL.

The V and J genes are TRBV1 and TRBJ2-1; no check of the table's D call, TRBD2, against the DNA was made. TRBV1 is labeled a pseudogene. The CDR3 spans 18 residues. CDR3 nucleotides: TGCACCAGCAGCCAAGATCATTCGCCGGTGAGCTCCTACAATGAGCAGTTCTTC. This sequence encodes CTSSQDHSPVSSYNEQFF.

The chain is built from TRBV30 and TRBJ1-1, with no clear D. This CDR3 is built from 13 residues. Germline CDR1 and CDR2: GTSNPN and SVGIG (reference sequence). V lost 1 base, J lost 3 bases, and 9 bases lay in between. For the CDR3, the DNA is TGTGCCTGGAGTGCACGACGGCACACTGAAGCTTTCTTT. Its translation is CAWSARRHTEAFF.